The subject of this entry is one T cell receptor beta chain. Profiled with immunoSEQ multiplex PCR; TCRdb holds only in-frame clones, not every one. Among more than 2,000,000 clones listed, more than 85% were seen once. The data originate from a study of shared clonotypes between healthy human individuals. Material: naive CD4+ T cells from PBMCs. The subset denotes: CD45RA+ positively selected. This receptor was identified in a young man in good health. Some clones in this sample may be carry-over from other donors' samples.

The CDR3 loop is CASSAPTSGRGYEQYF. DNA of the CDR3: TGTGCCAGCAGTGCTCCGACTAGCGGGAGGGGCTACGAGCAGTACTTC. The J gene is TRBJ2-7, the V gene TRBV27; 14 bases are a match to TRBD2. Germline lookup yields CDR1 MNHEY and CDR2 SMNVEV (reference sequence). V lost 5 bases and J lost 3; bases outside the gene matches: 6. CDR3 size: 16 residues.